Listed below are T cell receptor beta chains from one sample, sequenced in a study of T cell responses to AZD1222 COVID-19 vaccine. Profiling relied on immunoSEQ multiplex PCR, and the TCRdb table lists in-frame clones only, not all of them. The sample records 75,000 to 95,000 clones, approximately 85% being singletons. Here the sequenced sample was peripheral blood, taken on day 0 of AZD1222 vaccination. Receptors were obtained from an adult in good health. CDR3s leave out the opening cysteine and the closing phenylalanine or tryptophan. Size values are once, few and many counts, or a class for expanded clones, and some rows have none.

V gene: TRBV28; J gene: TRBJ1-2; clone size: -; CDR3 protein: ATSTGSYGYT
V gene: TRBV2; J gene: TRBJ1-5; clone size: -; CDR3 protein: ASSRTGADNQPQH
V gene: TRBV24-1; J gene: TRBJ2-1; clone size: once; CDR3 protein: ATSHRRQGFVNEQF
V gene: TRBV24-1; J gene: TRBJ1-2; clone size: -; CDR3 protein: ATSDYSTYGYT
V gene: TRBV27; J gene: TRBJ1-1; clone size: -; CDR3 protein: ASMGLGGTEAF
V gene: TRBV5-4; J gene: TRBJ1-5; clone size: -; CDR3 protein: ASSLSATGDQPQH
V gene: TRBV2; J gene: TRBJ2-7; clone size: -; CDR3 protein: ASSDLDYEQY
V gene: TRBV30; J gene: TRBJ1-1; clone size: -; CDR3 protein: AWSVHGTPEAF
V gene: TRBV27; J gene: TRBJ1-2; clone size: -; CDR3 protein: ASSLGGQPYGYT
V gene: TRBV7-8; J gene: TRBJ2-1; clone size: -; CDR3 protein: ASSTRTSGGPEQF
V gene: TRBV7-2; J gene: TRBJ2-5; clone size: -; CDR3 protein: ASSLNGETQY
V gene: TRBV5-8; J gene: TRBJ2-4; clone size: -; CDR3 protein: ASSLVGVRTKNIQY
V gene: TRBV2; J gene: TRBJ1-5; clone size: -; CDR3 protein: ASSRTGVSNQPQH
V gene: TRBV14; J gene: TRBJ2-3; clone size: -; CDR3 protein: ASSQTDGPDTQY
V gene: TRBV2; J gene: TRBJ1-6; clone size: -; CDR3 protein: ASGDRGNSPLH
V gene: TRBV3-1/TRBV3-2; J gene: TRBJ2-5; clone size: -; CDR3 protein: ASSQDPGGGARGAQY
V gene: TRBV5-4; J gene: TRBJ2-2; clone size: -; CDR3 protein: ASSLDRGPGELF
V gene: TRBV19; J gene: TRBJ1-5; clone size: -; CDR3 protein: ASSPGQGFSDGNQPQH
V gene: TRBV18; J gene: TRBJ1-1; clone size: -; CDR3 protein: ASSVTDGPNTEAF
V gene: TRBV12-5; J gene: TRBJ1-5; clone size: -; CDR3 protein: ASGLVGAQH
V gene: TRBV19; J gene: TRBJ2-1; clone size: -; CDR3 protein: ASNFLGTGYNEQF
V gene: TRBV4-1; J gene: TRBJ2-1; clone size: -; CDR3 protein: ASSQEGQGFSYNEQF
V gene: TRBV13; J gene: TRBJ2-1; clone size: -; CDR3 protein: ASSPGTSGVGTHNEQF